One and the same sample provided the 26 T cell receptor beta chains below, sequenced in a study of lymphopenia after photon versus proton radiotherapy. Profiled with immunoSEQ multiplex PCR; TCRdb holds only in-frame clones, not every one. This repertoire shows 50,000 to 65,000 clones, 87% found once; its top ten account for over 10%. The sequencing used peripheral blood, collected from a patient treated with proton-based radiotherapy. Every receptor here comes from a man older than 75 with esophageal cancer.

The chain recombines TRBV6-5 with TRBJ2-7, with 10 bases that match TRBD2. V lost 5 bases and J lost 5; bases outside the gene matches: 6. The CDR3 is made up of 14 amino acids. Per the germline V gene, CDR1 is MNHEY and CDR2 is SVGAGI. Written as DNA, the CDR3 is TGTGCCAGCAGTATGCCTAGCGGGAGCCACGAGCAGTACTTC. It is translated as CASSMPSGSHEQYF.

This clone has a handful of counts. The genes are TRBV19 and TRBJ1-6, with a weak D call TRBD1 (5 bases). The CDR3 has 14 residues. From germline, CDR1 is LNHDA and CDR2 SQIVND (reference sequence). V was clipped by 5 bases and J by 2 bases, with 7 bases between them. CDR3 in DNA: TGTGCCAGTAGTCAACAGGCCTATAATTCACCCCTCCACTTT. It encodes CASSQQAYNSPLHF.

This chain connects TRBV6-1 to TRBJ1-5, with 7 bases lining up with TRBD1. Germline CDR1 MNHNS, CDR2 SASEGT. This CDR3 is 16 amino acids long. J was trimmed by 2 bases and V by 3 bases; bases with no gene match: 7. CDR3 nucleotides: TGTGCCAGCAGTGATGGGGCAGGGGGACGCAATCAGCCCCAGCATTTT. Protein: CASSDGAGGRNQPQHF.

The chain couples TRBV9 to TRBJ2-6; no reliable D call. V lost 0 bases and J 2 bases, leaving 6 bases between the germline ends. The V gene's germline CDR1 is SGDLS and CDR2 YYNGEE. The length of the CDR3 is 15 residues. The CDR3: CASSVVQTGANVLTF. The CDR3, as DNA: TGTGCCAGCAGCGTAGTCCAAACTGGGGCCAACGTCCTGACTTTC. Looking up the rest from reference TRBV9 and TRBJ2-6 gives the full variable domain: DSGVTQTPKHLITATGQRVTLRCSPRSGDLSVYWYQQSLDQGLQFLIQYYNGEERAKGNILERFSAQQFPDLHSELNLSSLELGDSALYFCASSVVQTGANVLTFGAGSRLTVL.

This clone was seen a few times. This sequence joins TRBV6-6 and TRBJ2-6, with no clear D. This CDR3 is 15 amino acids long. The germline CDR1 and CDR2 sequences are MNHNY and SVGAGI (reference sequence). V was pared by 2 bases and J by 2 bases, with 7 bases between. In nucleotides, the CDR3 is TGTGCCAGCAGTTACGGGTTTACTGGGGCCAACGTCCTGACTTTC. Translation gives CASSYGFTGANVLTF.

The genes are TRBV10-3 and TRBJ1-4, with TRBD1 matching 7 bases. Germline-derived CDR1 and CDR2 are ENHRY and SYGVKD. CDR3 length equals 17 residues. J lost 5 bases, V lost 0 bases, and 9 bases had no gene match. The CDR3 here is CAISESVQGRGNEKLFF. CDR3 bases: TGTGCCATCAGTGAGTCAGTACAGGGGAGGGGAAATGAAAAACTGTTTTTT.

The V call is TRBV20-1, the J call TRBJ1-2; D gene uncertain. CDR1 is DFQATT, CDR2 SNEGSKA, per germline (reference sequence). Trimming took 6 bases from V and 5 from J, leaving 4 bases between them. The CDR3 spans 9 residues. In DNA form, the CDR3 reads TGCAGTGCGGCGTATGGCTACACCTTC. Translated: CSAAYGYTF.

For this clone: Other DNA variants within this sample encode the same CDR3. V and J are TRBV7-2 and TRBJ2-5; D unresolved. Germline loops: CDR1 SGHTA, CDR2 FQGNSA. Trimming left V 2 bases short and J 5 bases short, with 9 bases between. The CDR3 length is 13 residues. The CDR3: CASSLSLGETQYF. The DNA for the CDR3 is TGTGCCAGCAGCTTAAGTCTAGGGGAGACCCAGTACTTC.

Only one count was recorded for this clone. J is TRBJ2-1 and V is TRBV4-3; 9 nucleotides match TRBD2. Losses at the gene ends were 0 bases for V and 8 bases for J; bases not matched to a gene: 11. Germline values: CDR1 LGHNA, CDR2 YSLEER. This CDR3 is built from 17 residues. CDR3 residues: CASSQEHGTSIRDEQFF. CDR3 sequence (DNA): TGCGCCAGCAGCCAAGAGCACGGGACTAGCATTCGCGATGAGCAGTTCTTC.

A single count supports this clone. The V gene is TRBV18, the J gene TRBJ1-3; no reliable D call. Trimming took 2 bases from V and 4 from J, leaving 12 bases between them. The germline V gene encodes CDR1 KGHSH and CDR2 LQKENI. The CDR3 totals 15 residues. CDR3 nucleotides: TGTGCCAGCTCACCAACCGGACTCAGGGGAAACACCATATATTTT. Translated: CASSPTGLRGNTIYF.

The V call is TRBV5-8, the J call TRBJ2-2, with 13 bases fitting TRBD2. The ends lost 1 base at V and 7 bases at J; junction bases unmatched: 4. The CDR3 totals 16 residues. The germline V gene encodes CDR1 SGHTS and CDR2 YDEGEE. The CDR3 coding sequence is TGTGCCAGCAGCTTGACAGGACTAGCGGGAGACGGGGAGCTGTTTTTT. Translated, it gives CASSLTGLAGDGELFF. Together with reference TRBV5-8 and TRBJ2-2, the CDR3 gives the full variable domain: EAGVTQSPTHLIKTRGQQATLRCSPISGHTSVYWYQQALGLGLQFLLWYDEGEERNRGNFPPRFSGRQFPNYSSELNVNALELEDSALYLCASSLTGLAGDGELFFGEGSRLTVL.

CDR3 nucleotide sequence: TGTGCCAGCTCACGGAGACAGGGGGCTGAAGAGCAGTACTTC. Its translation is CASSRRQGAEEQYF. The chain links TRBV18 to TRBJ2-7; 10 bases fit TRBD1. Germline CDR1 reads KGHSH; CDR2 reads LQKENI. The junction had 7 bases not matched to a gene; V was cut back by 4 bases and J by 7 bases. The CDR3 length is 14 residues.

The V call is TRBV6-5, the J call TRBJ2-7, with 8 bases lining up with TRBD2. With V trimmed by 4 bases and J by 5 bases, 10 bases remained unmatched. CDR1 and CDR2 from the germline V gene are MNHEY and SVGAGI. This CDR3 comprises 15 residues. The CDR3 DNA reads TGTGCCAGCAGTTTATCGGGAGGGCTGATCCACGAGCAGTACTTC. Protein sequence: CASSLSGGLIHEQYF.

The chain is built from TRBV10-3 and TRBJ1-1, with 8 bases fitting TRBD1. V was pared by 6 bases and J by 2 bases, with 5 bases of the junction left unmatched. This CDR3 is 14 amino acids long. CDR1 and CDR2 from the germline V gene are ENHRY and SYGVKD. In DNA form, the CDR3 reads TGTGCCATCAGATCGGACAGGGCCAACACTGAAGCTTTCTTT. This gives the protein CAIRSDRANTEAFF.

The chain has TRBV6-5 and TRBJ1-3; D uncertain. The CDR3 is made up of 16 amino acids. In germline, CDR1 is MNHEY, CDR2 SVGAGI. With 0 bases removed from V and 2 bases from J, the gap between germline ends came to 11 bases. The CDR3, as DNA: TGTGCCAGCAGTTACTCAATGTGGCGTGCTGGAAACACCATATATTTT. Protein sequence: CASSYSMWRAGNTIYF.

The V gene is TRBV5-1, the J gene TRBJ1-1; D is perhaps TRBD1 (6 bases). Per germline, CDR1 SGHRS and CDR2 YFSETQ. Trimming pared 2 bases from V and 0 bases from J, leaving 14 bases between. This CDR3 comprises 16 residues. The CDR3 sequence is CASSLGPGDLNTEAFF. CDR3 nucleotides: TGCGCCAGCAGCTTAGGGCCAGGGGATTTGAACACTGAAGCTTTCTTT.

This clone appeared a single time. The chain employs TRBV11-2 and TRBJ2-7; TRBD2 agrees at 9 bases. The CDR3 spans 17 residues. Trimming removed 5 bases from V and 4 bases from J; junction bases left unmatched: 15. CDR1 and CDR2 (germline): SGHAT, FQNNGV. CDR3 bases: TGTGCCAGCAGCCTGACCGGTGCGGGAGGGGTTTTTTACGAGCAGTACTTC. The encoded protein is CASSLTGAGGVFYEQYF.

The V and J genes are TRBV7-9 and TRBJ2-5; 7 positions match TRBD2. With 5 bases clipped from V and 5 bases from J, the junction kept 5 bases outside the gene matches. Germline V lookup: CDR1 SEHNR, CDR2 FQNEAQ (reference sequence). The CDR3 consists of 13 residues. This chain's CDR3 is CASSRGGEETQYF. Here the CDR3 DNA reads TGTGCCAGCAGCCGCGGGGGAGAGGAGACCCAGTACTTC.

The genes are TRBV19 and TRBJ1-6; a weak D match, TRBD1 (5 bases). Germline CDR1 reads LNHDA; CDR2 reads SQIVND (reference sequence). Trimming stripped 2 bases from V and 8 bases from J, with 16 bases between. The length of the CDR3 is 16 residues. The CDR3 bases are TGTGCCAGTAGTATAAGGTCGCGAACGGGGGATTCACCCCTCCACTTT. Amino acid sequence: CASSIRSRTGDSPLHF.

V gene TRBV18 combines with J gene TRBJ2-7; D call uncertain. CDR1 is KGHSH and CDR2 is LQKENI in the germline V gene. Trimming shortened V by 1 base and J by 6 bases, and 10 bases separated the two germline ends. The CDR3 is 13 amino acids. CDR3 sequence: CASSPQTSSEQYF. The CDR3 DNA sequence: TGTGCCAGCTCACCACAAACCAGCTCCGAGCAGTACTTC.

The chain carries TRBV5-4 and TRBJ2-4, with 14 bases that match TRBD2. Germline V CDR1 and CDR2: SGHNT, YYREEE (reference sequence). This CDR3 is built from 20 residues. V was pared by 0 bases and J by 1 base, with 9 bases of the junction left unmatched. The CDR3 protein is CASSLVPGLAGVGAKNIQYF. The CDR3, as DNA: TGTGCCAGCAGCTTGGTGCCGGGACTAGCGGGAGTTGGGGCCAAAAACATTCAGTACTTC.

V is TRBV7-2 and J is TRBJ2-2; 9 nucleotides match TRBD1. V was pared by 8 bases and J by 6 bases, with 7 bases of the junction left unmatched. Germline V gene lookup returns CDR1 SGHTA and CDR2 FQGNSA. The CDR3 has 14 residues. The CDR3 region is CASGTGFIAGELFF. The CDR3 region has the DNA TGTGCCAGCGGGACAGGGTTTATCGCCGGGGAGCTGTTTTTT. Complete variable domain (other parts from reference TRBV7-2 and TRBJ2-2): GAGVSQSPSNKVTEKGKDVELRCDPISGHTALYWYRQSLGQGLEFLIYFQGNSAPDKSGLPSDRFSAERTGGSVSTLTIQRTQQEDSAVYLCASGTGFIAGELFFGEGSRLTVL.

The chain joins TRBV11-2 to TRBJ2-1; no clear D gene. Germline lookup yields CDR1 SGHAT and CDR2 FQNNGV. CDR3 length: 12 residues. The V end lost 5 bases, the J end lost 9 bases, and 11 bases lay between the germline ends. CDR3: CASSHRVGEQFF. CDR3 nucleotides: TGTGCCAGCAGCCATCGCGTGGGTGAGCAGTTCTTC. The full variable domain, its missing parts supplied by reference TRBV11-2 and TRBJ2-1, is EAGVAQSPRYKIIEKRQSVAFWCNPISGHATLYWYQQILGQGPKLLIQFQNNGVVDDSQLPKDRFSAERLKGVDSTLKIQPAKLEDSAVYLCASSHRVGEQFFGPGTRLTVL.

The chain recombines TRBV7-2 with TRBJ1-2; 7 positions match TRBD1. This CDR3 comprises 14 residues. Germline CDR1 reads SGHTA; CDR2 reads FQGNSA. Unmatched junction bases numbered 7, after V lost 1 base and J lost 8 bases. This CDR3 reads CASSLVGGAWGYTF. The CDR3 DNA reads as TGTGCCAGCAGCTTAGTAGGGGGCGCTTGGGGCTACACCTTC.

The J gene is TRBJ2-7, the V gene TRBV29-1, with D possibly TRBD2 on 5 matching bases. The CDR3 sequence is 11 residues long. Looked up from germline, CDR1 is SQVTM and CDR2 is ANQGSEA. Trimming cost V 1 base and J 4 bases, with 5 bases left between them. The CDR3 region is CSVEVAYEQYF. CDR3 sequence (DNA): TGCAGCGTTGAAGTAGCGTACGAGCAGTACTTC.

The CDR3 coding sequence is TGTGCCAGCAATCCCACAGGGGAGTATGGCTACACCTTC. It specifies CASNPTGEYGYTF. V gene TRBV2 combines with J gene TRBJ1-2, with TRBD1 identical over 7 bases. CDR3 length: 13 residues. V lost 7 bases and J lost 5; bases outside the gene matches: 7. Germline assignment: CDR1 SNHLY and CDR2 FYNNEI.